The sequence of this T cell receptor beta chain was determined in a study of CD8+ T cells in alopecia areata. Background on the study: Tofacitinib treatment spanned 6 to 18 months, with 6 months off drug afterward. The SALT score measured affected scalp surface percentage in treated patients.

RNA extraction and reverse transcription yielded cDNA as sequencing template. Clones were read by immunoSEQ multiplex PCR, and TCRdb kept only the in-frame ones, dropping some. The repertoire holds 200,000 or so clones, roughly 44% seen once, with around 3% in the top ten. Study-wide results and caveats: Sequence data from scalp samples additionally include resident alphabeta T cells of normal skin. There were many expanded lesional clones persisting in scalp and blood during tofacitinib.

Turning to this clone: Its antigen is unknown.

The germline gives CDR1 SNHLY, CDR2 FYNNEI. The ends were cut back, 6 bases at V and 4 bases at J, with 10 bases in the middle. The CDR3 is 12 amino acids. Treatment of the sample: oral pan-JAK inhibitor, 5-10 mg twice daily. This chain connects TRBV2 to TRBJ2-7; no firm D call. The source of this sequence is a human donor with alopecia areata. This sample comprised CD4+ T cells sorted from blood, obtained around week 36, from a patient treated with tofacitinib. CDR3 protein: CASRGNQYEQYF. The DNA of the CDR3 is TGTGCCAGCAGAGGGAACCAGTACGAGCAGTACTTC.